Listed below are T cell receptor beta chains from one sample, sequenced in a study of blood T cell repertoires in COVID-19. Some clones are missing from TCRdb's copy, which holds only in-frame ones; the method was immunoSEQ multiplex PCR. The table shows 340,000 or so clones, with around 82% occurring only once. Sequenced material: peripheral blood. These TCRs come from a man aged 25-45 years with active or convalescent COVID-19. The CDR3 runs from the conserved cysteine through the conserved F or W. D genes are given only for firm matches. Size values are once, few and many counts, or a class for expanded clones, and some rows have none.

V gene: TRBV11-2; clone size: .; J gene: TRBJ2-7; D gene: .; CDR3 DNA: TGTGCCAGCAGCTACGACAGCGTCCGCTTCGGCGAGCAGTACTTC; CDR3 protein: CASSYDSVRFGEQYF
V gene: TRBV7-2; clone size: once; J gene: TRBJ1-2; D gene: .; CDR3 DNA: TGTGCCAGCAGCCCTGGACAGCCCTATGGCTACACCTTC; CDR3 protein: CASSPGQPYGYTF
V gene: TRBV30; clone size: .; J gene: TRBJ2-7; D gene: TRBD2; CDR3 DNA: TGTGCCTGGAGTGTAATAGGAACTAGCGGGGGCTCCTCCTACGAGCAGTACTTC; CDR3 protein: CAWSVIGTSGGSSYEQYF
V gene: TRBV2; clone size: few; J gene: TRBJ1-2; D gene: TRBD1; CDR3 DNA: TGTGCCAGCAGCAAGGACAGGCGAACGGGCTACACCTTC; CDR3 protein: CASSKDRRTGYTF
V gene: TRBV6-1; clone size: .; J gene: TRBJ2-1; D gene: TRBD2; CDR3 DNA: TGTGCCAGCAGTGAAAGCGGGGATTACAATGAGCAGTTCTTC; CDR3 protein: CASSESGDYNEQFF
V gene: TRBV5-1; clone size: .; J gene: TRBJ2-5; D gene: TRBD1; CDR3 DNA: TGCGCCAGCAGCCCGGGGACAGGTCAAGAGACCCAGTACTTC; CDR3 protein: CASSPGTGQETQYF
V gene: TRBV16; clone size: .; J gene: TRBJ1-4; D gene: TRBD1; CDR3 DNA: TGTGCCAGCAGCCACCTCTCAGGACAGGGACCTAATGAAAAACTGTTTTTT; CDR3 protein: CASSHLSGQGPNEKLFF
V gene: TRBV18; clone size: .; J gene: TRBJ2-1; D gene: TRBD2; CDR3 DNA: TGTGCCAGCTCACCCCTGAGCGGGGGCGGTGAGCAGTTCTTC; CDR3 protein: CASSPLSGGGEQFF
V gene: TRBV18; clone size: .; J gene: TRBJ2-7; D gene: .; CDR3 DNA: TGTGCCAGCTCAGAAGCGGGCCCCTCCTACGAGCAGTACTTC; CDR3 protein: CASSEAGPSYEQYF
V gene: TRBV5-1; clone size: .; J gene: TRBJ2-3; D gene: .; CDR3 DNA: TGCGCCAGCAGCTCTGATAGGGGCACGTCCACAGATACGCAGTATTTT; CDR3 protein: CASSSDRGTSTDTQYF
V gene: TRBV30; clone size: .; J gene: TRBJ2-2; D gene: .; CDR3 DNA: TGTGCCTGGAGTGTACCAGGGGCCGGGGAGCTGTTTTTT; CDR3 protein: CAWSVPGAGELFF
V gene: TRBV6-4; clone size: .; J gene: TRBJ2-5; D gene: TRBD2; CDR3 DNA: TGTGCCAGCAGTCCCCAGGCGGGAGGCGGGGAGACCCAGTACTTC; CDR3 protein: CASSPQAGGGETQYF
V gene: TRBV5-1; clone size: .; J gene: TRBJ2-1; D gene: TRBD2; CDR3 DNA: TGCGCCAGCAGCTCATTAGCGGGAGTTAACAATGAGCAGTTCTTC; CDR3 protein: CASSSLAGVNNEQFF
V gene: TRBV18; clone size: .; J gene: TRBJ2-1; D gene: TRBD2; CDR3 DNA: TGTGCCAGCTCCCGAACCTTAGCGGGGCATGAGCAGTTCTTC; CDR3 protein: CASSRTLAGHEQFF
V gene: TRBV15; clone size: .; J gene: TRBJ2-5; D gene: .; CDR3 DNA: TGTGCCACCAGCATCGATCGGGGGGCCCAAGAGACCCAGTACTTC; CDR3 protein: CATSIDRGAQETQYF
V gene: TRBV7-2; clone size: once; J gene: TRBJ1-1; D gene: .; CDR3 DNA: TGTGCCAGCAGCTTATTGGCTTTGAACACTGAAGCTTTCTTT; CDR3 protein: CASSLLALNTEAFF
V gene: TRBV3-1/TRBV3-2; clone size: once; J gene: TRBJ2-5; D gene: .; CDR3 DNA: TGTGCCAGCACCTCCCGGGGGTGGGAGACCCAGTACTTC; CDR3 protein: CASTSRGWETQYF